The rows below give T cell receptor beta chains drawn from one sample of a study of human T cells and chemical hapten exposure. Each CDR3 protein is one row after TCRdb ran MiXCR on the RACE reads. The table includes some 100,000 distinct CDR3 sequences, more than 7% detected once. Source: whole blood, taken in connection with sensitization to the hapten diphenylcyclopropenone (DPC). All receptors come from a woman in her thirties or forties with alopecia areata. Some clones in this sample may be carry-over from other donors' samples. The CDR3 runs from the conserved cysteine through the conserved F or W. Fields, in order: V gene, D gene, J gene, clone size, CDR3 DNA, CDR3 protein. A D gene is named only where the DNA matches it firmly. Clone sizes are given selectively: once, few, many, or a class where the clone is expanded.

>TRBV4-1|.|TRBJ2-7|few
TGCGCCAGCAGCCAAGTCCCCGTATTGGGGGAGCGGGAGCAGTACTTC
CASSQVPVLGEREQYF
>TRBV6-2/TRBV6-3|.|TRBJ1-5|many
TGTGCCAGCAGTAGCCAGGCTTCGCAGCCCCAGCATTTT
CASSSQASQPQHF
>TRBV12-3/TRBV12-4|.|TRBJ2-2|few
TGTGCCAGCTCCCGGGTGGACTTCACCGGGGAGCTGTTTTTT
CASSRVDFTGELFF
>TRBV7-2|.|TRBJ2-3|many
TGTGCCAGCAGCCCTTGGACAGTTGGCACAGATACGCAGTATTTT
CASSPWTVGTDTQYF
>TRBV19|.|TRBJ2-1|.
TGTGCCAGTACCCCCCCGGGGGGCCCGTACAATGAGCAGTTCTTC
CASTPPGGPYNEQFF
>TRBV2|TRBD1|TRBJ2-1|many
TGTGCCAGCCCATCTGGGACAGGGTTTGGTGAGCAGTTCTTC
CASPSGTGFGEQFF
>TRBV7-9|.|TRBJ1-6|few
TGTGTCAGCAGCCACGAGAATTCACCCCTCCATTTT
CVSSHENSPLHF
>TRBV10-3|.|TRBJ2-2|few
TGTGCCATCTGGGGAGGTGAGGTCGACACCGGGGAGCTGTTTTTT
CAIWGGEVDTGELFF
>TRBV19|TRBD2|TRBJ2-1|many
TGTGCCAGTAGTATTCTAGCGGGGGGGCTTAATGAGCAGTTCTTC
CASSILAGGLNEQFF
>TRBV3-1|.|TRBJ1-1|few
TGTGCCAGCGGATCTTTTGGGGCTAAGAAGGCTTTCTTT
CASGSFGAKKAFF
>TRBV12-3/TRBV12-4|TRBD1|TRBJ2-1|many
TGTGCCAGCAGCGAAGGGACAGTCAGCTCCTACAATGAGCAGTTCTTC
CASSEGTVSSYNEQFF
>TRBV27|TRBD1|TRBJ1-6|many
TGTGCCAGCAGACTTAGAGGGGGCGCAAATTCACCCCTCCACTTT
CASRLRGGANSPLHF
>TRBV4-2|.|TRBJ1-2|.
TGTGCCAGCAGCCTTTATACAGCGGACAACTATGGCTACACCTTC
CASSLYTADNYGYTF
>TRBV7-2|.|TRBJ2-1|.
TGTGCCAGCAGCCCCCGCGGGGTAAGCAATGAGCAGTTCTTC
CASSPRGVSNEQFF
>TRBV11-2|TRBD1|TRBJ2-2|few
TGTGCCAGCCCCCTTGGACAGGGTCACACCGGGGAGCTGTTTTTT
CASPLGQGHTGELFF
>TRBV29-1|.|TRBJ1-2|many
TGCAGCGTATCTCGGACACCCAATGCCTATGGCTACACCTTC
CSVSRTPNAYGYTF
>TRBV2|.|TRBJ1-3|.
TGTGCCAGTAGGACCTACTCTGGAAACACCATATATTTT
CASRTYSGNTIYF
>TRBV3-1|TRBD1|TRBJ1-6|many
TGTGCCAGCGGCTGGACAGGGACAAATTCACCCCTCCACTTT
CASGWTGTNSPLHF
>TRBV27|TRBD2|TRBJ2-1|many
TGTGCCAGCAGTCCTTACAGAGGTCTAGCGGGGCTCAATGAGCAGTTCTTC
CASSPYRGLAGLNEQFF